Listed below are T cell receptor beta chains from one sample, sequenced in a study of T cell responses to AZD1222 COVID-19 vaccine. Sequencing was performed with immunoSEQ multiplex PCR; in TCRdb, only in-frame clones are kept and a portion is missing. The sample yields 150,000 to 200,000 clones, more than 80% seen once. The starting material was peripheral blood, obtained on day 0 of AZD1222 vaccination. These receptors all come from an adult in good health. Both conserved end residues are part of each CDR3. The D gene is left open where the match is weak. Expanded clones get a size class; other rows say once, few or many, or leave the size out.

D,J,size,V,DNA,CDR3
TRBD1,TRBJ2-7,-,TRBV3-1/TRBV3-2,TGTGCCAGCAGCCACCGGGACAGGGGACTCGAGCAGTACTTC,CASSHRDRGLEQYF
TRBD1,TRBJ1-1,-,TRBV6-5,TGTGCCAGCGAGCGGGACAGCGGAACTGGCGCTGAAGCTTTCTTT,CASERDSGTGAEAFF
-,TRBJ2-7,-,TRBV11-2,TGTGCCAGCAGCAATAGCGGCAACTCCTACGAGCAGTACTTC,CASSNSGNSYEQYF
TRBD2,TRBJ2-7,once,TRBV20-1,TGCAGTGCTAGTGGGCGGTGGGCTAGCGGGGCCCCCTCCTACGAGCAGTACTTC,CSASGRWASGAPSYEQYF
TRBD2,TRBJ2-7,-,TRBV18,TGTGCCAGCTCACCCCCTGGCAGCGGGAATCGCTACGAGCAGTACTTC,CASSPPGSGNRYEQYF
TRBD2,TRBJ2-5,once,TRBV9,TGTGCCAGCAGCTCTAACACGGGGACTAGCTTTCTAGGGGGGACCCAGTACTTC,CASSSNTGTSFLGGTQYF
-,TRBJ1-1,-,TRBV11-2,TGTGCCAGCAGCCAGTTCCCCGAGAACACTGAAGCTTTCTTT,CASSQFPENTEAFF
-,TRBJ1-2,-,TRBV27,TGTGCCAGCAGTTCCTCCGTGGGGAGGAGCTATGGCTACACCTTC,CASSSSVGRSYGYTF
-,TRBJ1-2,-,TRBV7-2,TGTGCCAGCAGCTTTGTGGAAAGGGGCTACACCTTC,CASSFVERGYTF
TRBD1,TRBJ2-1,-,TRBV13,TGTGCCAGCAGCTTTGGCACGGGACAGTCCTACAATGAGCAGTTCTTC,CASSFGTGQSYNEQFF
-,TRBJ2-7,few,TRBV6-1,TGTGCCAGCAGTGAAGGTGGCGTGAGCTCCTACGAGCAGTACTTC,CASSEGGVSSYEQYF
-,TRBJ2-2,-,TRBV19,TGTGCCAGTAGATTCGACGGGTGGGACACCGGGGAGCTGTTTTTT,CASRFDGWDTGELFF
TRBD1,TRBJ2-7,-,TRBV7-2,TGTGCCAGCAGCCCCGACAGGGGAAGTCGCCACGAGCAGTACTTC,CASSPDRGSRHEQYF
TRBD1,TRBJ2-5,-,TRBV5-1,TGCGCCAGCAGCAATACTGGGGACAGGGGAGAGACCCAGTACTTC,CASSNTGDRGETQYF
-,TRBJ1-4,few,TRBV7-9,TGTGCCAGCAGCCAAGCGGAAGGAACTAATGAAAAACTGTTTTTT,CASSQAEGTNEKLFF
TRBD2,TRBJ2-2,-,TRBV18,TGTGCCAGCTCACCAGGGACTAGCGGGCCCGGGGAGCTGTTTTTT,CASSPGTSGPGELFF
-,TRBJ1-4,-,TRBV9,TGTGCCAGCAGCGTAGAGGCAGGGCGGAAGGAAAAACTGTTTTTT,CASSVEAGRKEKLFF
-,TRBJ2-7,-,TRBV19,TGTGCCAGTAGTACGGACTATTCAACCTACGAGCAGTACTTC,CASSTDYSTYEQYF
TRBD1,TRBJ1-1,-,TRBV18,TGTGCCAGCTCACGGGACAGGGTGAACACTGAAGCTTTCTTT,CASSRDRVNTEAFF
-,TRBJ1-3,-,TRBV7-9,TGTGCCAGCAGCTTCCTCCCGACAGGTTATGGGAGCTCTGGAAACACCATATATTTT,CASSFLPTGYGSSGNTIYF
TRBD2,TRBJ2-1,once,TRBV10-2,TGCGCCAGCAGTGAGGCGGGAGGGTACAATGAGCAGTTCTTC,CASSEAGGYNEQFF
-,TRBJ1-1,-,TRBV10-3,TGTGCCATCAGTGAGTCGCAAGGGAGCCCCAACACTGAAGCTTTCTTT,CAISESQGSPNTEAFF
TRBD1,TRBJ1-4,once,TRBV19,TGTGCCAGTACTTTTACAGGGGCTGGTGAAAAACTGTTTTTT,CASTFTGAGEKLFF
TRBD2,TRBJ2-1,-,TRBV27,TGTGCCAGCAGTTTAAGCGCGGGAGGGCCGTTCAATGAGCAGTTCTTC,CASSLSAGGPFNEQFF
-,TRBJ2-1,-,TRBV13,TGTGCCAGCAGCTCCCCCGCGGGGGCCAATGAGCAGTTCTTC,CASSSPAGANEQFF
-,TRBJ1-2,-,TRBV7-2,TGTGCCAGCAGCCCGGGAGTCTATGGCTACACCTTC,CASSPGVYGYTF
-,TRBJ2-1,-,TRBV5-6,TGTGCCAGCAGCTTGGTCGGCGGGTGGACTAATGAGCAGTTCTTC,CASSLVGGWTNEQFF
-,TRBJ2-2,-,TRBV13,TGTGCCAGCAGCCCCGCGAACACCGGGGAGCTGTTTTTT,CASSPANTGELFF
-,TRBJ2-2,-,TRBV3-1/TRBV3-2,TGTGCCAGCAGCCAGATGGGGGGGCGGGAGCTGTTTTTT,CASSQMGGRELFF
-,TRBJ2-2,-,TRBV4-1,TGCGCCAGCAGCCAAGATCCTGTCGTTCCCTGGGAGCTGTTTTTT,CASSQDPVVPWELFF
TRBD1,TRBJ1-1,-,TRBV4-2,TGTGCCAGCAGTATGGGACAGGGGTTGAACACTGAAGCTTTCTTT,CASSMGQGLNTEAFF